This T cell receptor beta chain is drawn from a study of cytomegalovirus exposure and HLA in healthy donors. Study-level information: It was reported in a later analysis that the same platform had been used for the approximately 120 validation repertoires as for the approximately 700 first-cohort repertoires. Study findings and constraints: In the roughly 120 validation repertoires, a later analysis found that first-cohort TCR clusters tended to co-occur. The majority of TCR sequences were rare, yet some public TCRs appeared in many donors.

TCRdb's copy holds only in-frame clones and misses some; the assay was immunoSEQ multiplex PCR. The sample lists 70,000 or so clones, 85% to 95% occurring once. As concerns this clone: Antigen: not known.

Among the 120 subjects of the validation cohort, separate from the roughly 700-subject first cohort, were the donors. CDR3 length: 17 residues. CDR1 SGHNT and CDR2 YYREEE come from the germline V gene (reference sequence). V was pared by 4 bases and J by 8 bases, with 10 bases of the junction left unmatched. The sequencing sample was made of PBMCs. This chain uses TRBV5-4 with TRBJ2-2, with TRBD2 matching 14 bases. The receptor's source is a man younger than 35 in good health and CMV-seropositive. The CDR3 DNA is TGTGCCAGCAGCGGCTCGGGACTAGCGGGAGAGTCTGGGGAGCTGTTTTTT. Its protein is CASSGSGLAGESGELFF.